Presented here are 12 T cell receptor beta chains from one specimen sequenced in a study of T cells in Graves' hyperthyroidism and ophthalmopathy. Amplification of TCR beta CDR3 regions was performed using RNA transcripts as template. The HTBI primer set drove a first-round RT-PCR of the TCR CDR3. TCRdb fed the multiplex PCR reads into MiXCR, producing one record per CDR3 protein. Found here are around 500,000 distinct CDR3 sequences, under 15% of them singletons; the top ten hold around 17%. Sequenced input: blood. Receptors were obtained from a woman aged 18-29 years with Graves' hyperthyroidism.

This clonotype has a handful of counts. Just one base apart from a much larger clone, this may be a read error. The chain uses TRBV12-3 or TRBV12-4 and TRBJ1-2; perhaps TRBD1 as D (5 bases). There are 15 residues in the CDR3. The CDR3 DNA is TGTGCCAGCAGTTTGTGGGACGCAAATCACTATGGCCACACCTTC. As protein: CASSLWDANHYGHTF.

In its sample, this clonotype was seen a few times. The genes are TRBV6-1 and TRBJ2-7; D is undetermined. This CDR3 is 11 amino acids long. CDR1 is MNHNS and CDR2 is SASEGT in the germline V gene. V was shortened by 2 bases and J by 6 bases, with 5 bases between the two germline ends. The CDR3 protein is CASSESLEQYV. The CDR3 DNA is TGTGCCAGCAGTGAAAGTCTCGAGCAGTACGTC.

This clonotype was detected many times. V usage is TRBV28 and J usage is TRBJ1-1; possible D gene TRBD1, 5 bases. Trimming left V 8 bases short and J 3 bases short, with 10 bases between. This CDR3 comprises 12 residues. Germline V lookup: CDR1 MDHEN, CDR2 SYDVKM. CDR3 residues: CASGRGDTEAFF. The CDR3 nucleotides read TGTGCCAGCGGGCGGGGGGACACTGAAGCTTTCTTT.

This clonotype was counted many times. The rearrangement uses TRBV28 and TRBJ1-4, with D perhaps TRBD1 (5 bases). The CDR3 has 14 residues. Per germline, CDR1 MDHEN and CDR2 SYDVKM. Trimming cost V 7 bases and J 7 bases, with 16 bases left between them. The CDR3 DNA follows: TGTGCCAGCAACGTCGGGACTCACGGTGAAAAACTGTTTTTT. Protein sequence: CASNVGTHGEKLFF. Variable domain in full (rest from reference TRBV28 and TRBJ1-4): DVKVTQSSRYLVKRTGEKVFLECVQDMDHENMFWYRQDPGLGLRLIYFSYDVKMKEKGDIPEGYSVSREKKERFSLILESASTNQTSMYLCASNVGTHGEKLFFGSGTQLSVL.

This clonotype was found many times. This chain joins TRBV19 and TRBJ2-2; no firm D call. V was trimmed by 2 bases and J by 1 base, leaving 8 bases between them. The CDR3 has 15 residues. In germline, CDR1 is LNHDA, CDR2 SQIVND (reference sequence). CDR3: CASSIQARNTGELFF. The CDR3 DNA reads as TGTGCCAGTAGTATACAGGCGAGGAACACCGGGGAGCTGTTTTTT.

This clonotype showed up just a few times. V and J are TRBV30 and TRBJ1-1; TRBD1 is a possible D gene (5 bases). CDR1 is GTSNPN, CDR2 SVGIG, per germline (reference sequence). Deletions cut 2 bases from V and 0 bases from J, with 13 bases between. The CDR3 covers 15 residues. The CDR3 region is CAWSTGPRLNTEAFF. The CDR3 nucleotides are TGTGCCTGGAGTACAGGACCTCGACTGAACACTGAAGCTTTCTTT. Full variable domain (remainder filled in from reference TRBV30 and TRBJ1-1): SQTIHQWPATLVQPVGSPLSLECTVEGTSNPNLYWYRQAAGRGLQLLFYSVGIGQISSEVPQNLSASRPQDRQFILSSKKLLLSDSGFYLCAWSTGPRLNTEAFFGQGTRLTVV.

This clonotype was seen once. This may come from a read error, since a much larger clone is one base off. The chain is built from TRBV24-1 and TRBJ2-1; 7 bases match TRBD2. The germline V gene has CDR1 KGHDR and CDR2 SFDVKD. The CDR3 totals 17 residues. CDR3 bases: TGTGCCACCAGTGATTTGGAAAACGGGGGGACCTACAATAAGCAGTTCTTC. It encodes CATSDLENGGTYNKQFF.

The CDR3 loop reads CASSLAGGPGDTQYF. The CDR3 DNA follows: TGCGCCAGCAGCTTAGCGGGAGGTCCTGGGGATACGCAGTATTTT. The rearrangement uses TRBV5-1 and TRBJ2-3; the match to TRBD2 covers 9 bases. Germline-derived CDR1 and CDR2 are SGHRS and YFSETQ. The CDR3 is 15 residues long. The J segment lost 6 bases and the V segment lost 2 bases, leaving 7 bases of the junction unmatched.

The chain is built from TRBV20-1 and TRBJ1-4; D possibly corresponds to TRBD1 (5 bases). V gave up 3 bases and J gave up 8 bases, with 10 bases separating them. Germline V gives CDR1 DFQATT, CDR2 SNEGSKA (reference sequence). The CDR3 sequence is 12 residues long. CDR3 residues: CSASQGTEKLFF. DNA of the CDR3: TGCAGTGCTAGCCAGGGAACCGAAAAACTGTTTTTT.

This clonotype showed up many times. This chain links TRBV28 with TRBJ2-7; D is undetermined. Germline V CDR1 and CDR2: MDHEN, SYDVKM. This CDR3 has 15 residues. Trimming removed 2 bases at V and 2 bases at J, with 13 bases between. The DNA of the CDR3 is TGTGCCAGCAGTTTAGTTTTGGGCCCCACCTACGAGCAGTACTTC. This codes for CASSLVLGPTYEQYF.

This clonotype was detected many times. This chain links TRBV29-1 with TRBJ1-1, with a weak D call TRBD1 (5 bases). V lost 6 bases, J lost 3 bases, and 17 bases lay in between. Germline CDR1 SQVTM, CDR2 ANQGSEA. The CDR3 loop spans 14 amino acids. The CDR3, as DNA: TGCAGCGTCGGCGCACTCAGGGCGGACACTGAAGCTTTCTTT. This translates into CSVGALRADTEAFF.

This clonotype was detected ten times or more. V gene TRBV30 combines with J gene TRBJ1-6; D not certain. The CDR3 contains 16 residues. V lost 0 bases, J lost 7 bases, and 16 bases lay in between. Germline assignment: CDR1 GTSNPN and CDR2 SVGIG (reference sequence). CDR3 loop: CAWSVSAPTMNSPLHF. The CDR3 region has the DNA TGTGCCTGGAGTGTATCGGCCCCTACCATGAATTCACCCCTCCACTTT.